The clone carrying this T cell receptor (beta chain) has at least ten counts. The antigen is unknown. This sample was taken from a study of neurological immune-mediated disorders. Study-level findings and limits: Levels of TCR clonal expansion peaked in HTLV-1-associated myelopathy and reached their lowest in multiple sclerosis, under those of healthy controls. The repertoires of 18 of 34 multiple sclerosis patients fell into one related-CDR3 cluster (a possible signature) under phylogenetic grouping.

This CDR3 is built from 14 residues. Looked up from germline, CDR1 is MGHRA and CDR2 is YSYEKL. V was cut by 4 bases and J by 1 base, with 10 bases left in between. The authors produced cDNA by 5'RACE using 10-nucleotide random UMIs. TCRdb reanalysed the 5' RACE reads using MiXCR and keeps one entry per CDR3 protein. The table includes around 60,000 distinct CDR3 sequences, about 3.7% detected once. The sample taken for sequencing was PBMCs. This clonotype was obtained from a woman aged 55-69 years with multiple sclerosis. The gene calls are TRBV4-1 and TRBJ2-5, with D tentatively TRBD2 (6 bases). The CDR3 region is CASSPGSGQETQYF. The CDR3 DNA reads TGCGCCAGCAGCCCCGGGAGTGGCCAAGAGACCCAGTACTTC.